Listed here are 10 T cell receptor beta chains from one sample, sequenced in a study of T-cell reconstitution after alpha-beta-depleted transplantation in children. Unique molecular identifiers were incorporated when the TCRbeta library was constructed. From the PCR reads, TCRdb called clonotypes with MiXCR, one entry per CDR3 protein. The sample consists of approximately 70,000 distinct CDR3 sequences, 4% to 5% of them appearing once. Sequencing was performed on PBMCs, mostly from graft donor cells, taken 180 days after TCRalphabeta/CD19-depleted stem cell transplant. Receptors originate from a boy under three years old who had a stem cell transplant for acute myeloid leukemia, so the T cells may come from the graft donor.

The sample holds many counts of this clonotype. The chain links TRBV5-1 to TRBJ2-2, with 11 bases identical to TRBD1. Germline CDR1 reads SGHRS; CDR2 reads YFSETQ. With 6 bases clipped from V and 5 bases from J, the junction kept 9 bases outside the gene matches. The CDR3 is 16 residues long. The CDR3 is CASTSGDRGKTGELFF. DNA of the CDR3: TGCGCCAGCACCTCGGGGGACAGGGGGAAGACCGGGGAGCTGTTTTTT.

This clonotype was observed many times. The chain carries TRBV21-1 and TRBJ2-6; the table's D gene call, TRBD1, was not cross checked with the DNA. TRBV21-1 is annotated as a pseudogene. The CDR3 consists of 17 residues. As DNA, the CDR3 is TGTGCCAGCAGCATACGACAGGGTTCCTCTGGGGCCAACGTCCTGACTTTC. Protein product: CASSIRQGSSGANVLTF.

This clonotype was seen repeatedly, ten times or more. The V gene is TRBV5-1, the J gene TRBJ2-1; TRBD1 might be the D (8 bases). CDR1 is SGHRS, CDR2 YFSETQ, per germline. Trimming left V 1 base short and J 8 bases short, with 13 bases between. The CDR3 is 14 residues long. CDR3 amino acids: CASSLTGGGDEQFF. The CDR3 coding sequence is TGCGCCAGCAGCTTGACAGGGGGGGGTGATGAGCAGTTCTTC. The entire variable domain, with the rest obtained from reference TRBV5-1 and TRBJ2-1, is as follows: KAGVTQTPRYLIKTRGQQVTLSCSPISGHRSVSWYQQTPGQGLQFLFEYFSETQRNKGNFPGRFSGRQFSNSRSEMNVSTLELGDSALYLCASSLTGGGDEQFFGPGTRLTVL.

This clonotype was seen repeatedly, ten times or more. V usage is TRBV12-3 or TRBV12-4 and J usage is TRBJ2-5, with a tentative D call TRBD1 (7 bases). The CDR3 consists of 16 residues. Trimming cost V 3 bases and J 4 bases, with 18 bases left between them. Written as DNA, the CDR3 is TGTGCCAGCAGTTTGGCTGGGCAGGGGGGTGGAGAGACCCAGTACTTC. Its protein is CASSLAGQGGGETQYF.

CDR3 residues: CAFSLSQTSGGFTDTQYF. DNA of the CDR3: TGTGCCTTCAGTTTATCCCAAACTAGCGGGGGGTTCACAGATACGCAGTATTTT. This chain links TRBV2 with TRBJ2-3; 12 bases agree with TRBD2. In germline, CDR1 is SNHLY, CDR2 FYNNEI. The CDR3 sequence is 18 residues long. V shed 11 bases and J 2 bases; nucleotides not matched to a gene: 17.

This clonotype was detected many times. The J gene is TRBJ2-3, the V gene TRBV10-2; 7 bases fit TRBD2. V lost 6 bases, J lost 2 bases, and 14 bases stayed unmatched. CDR1 WSHSY and CDR2 SAAADI come from the germline V gene. The CDR3 is 17 amino acids. DNA of the CDR3: TGCGCCAGCAGCCCTCCCCGCGGACTAGGGGTCACAGATACGCAGTATTTT. Its protein is CASSPPRGLGVTDTQYF.

This clonotype was seen ten or more times. The chain has TRBV20-1 and TRBJ2-7; the D gene is possibly TRBD1 (5 bases). Looked up from germline, CDR1 is DFQATT and CDR2 is SNEGSKA (reference sequence). This CDR3 is built from 11 residues. V dropped 4 bases and J dropped 6 bases, with 10 bases sitting between them. Written as DNA, the CDR3 is TGCAGTGCTACCGGACACTCCGAGCAGTACGTC. It translates to CSATGHSEQYV.

This clonotype has at least ten counts. The chain has TRBV5-5 and TRBJ2-1; D remains ambiguous. Germline values: CDR1 SGHKS, CDR2 YYEKEE (reference sequence). This CDR3 has 11 residues. V lost 2 bases and J lost 6, with 3 bases in between. CDR3 nucleotide sequence: TGTGCCAGCAGCTTCAGCAATGAGCAGTTCTTC. This translates into CASSFSNEQFF.

This clonotype was seen ten or more times. This chain links TRBV10-3 with TRBJ1-1, with D hard to call. Trimming shortened V by 11 bases and J by 3 bases, and 7 bases separated the two germline ends. The V gene's germline CDR1 is ENHRY and CDR2 SYGVKD. CDR3 length equals 10 residues. CDR3 nucleotides: TGTGCCGGCGGATACACTGAAGCTTTCTTT. Translated: CAGGYTEAFF.

This clonotype was recorded many times. This chain links TRBV4-3 with TRBJ2-1, with D possibly called TRBD1 or TRBD2 (6 bases each). V lost 0 bases, J lost 4 bases, and 13 bases lay in between. This CDR3 region has 16 residues. Germline V gene lookup returns CDR1 LGHNA and CDR2 YSLEER. The DNA of the CDR3 is TGCGCCAGCAGCCAAGACCCGGGGGCTTTTTACAATGAGCAGTTCTTC. Its translation: CASSQDPGAFYNEQFF.